These 2 T cell receptor beta chains were sequenced from one sample in a study of molecular identifiers for immune sequencing clone quantification. One entry per CDR3 protein, called by TCRdb with MiXCR from the PCR reads. The sample records about half a million distinct CDR3 sequences, around 23% being singletons. The sequenced sample consisted of naive CD8+ T cells from blood, with Jurkat cell RNA spiked in. This sample's subset: FACS-sorted CD8+CD4-CCR7+CD45RA+ naive T cells. These TCRs come from a human donor in good health. Some libraries in this study had Jurkat cell RNA spiked in.

The chain couples TRBV9 to TRBJ2-2, with unresolved D. The germline gives CDR1 SGDLS, CDR2 YYNGEE. The CDR3 has 16 amino acids. V gave up 4 bases and J gave up 0 bases, with 13 bases separating them. This CDR3 reads CASSPTETPNTGELFF. The CDR3 coding sequence is TGTGCCAGCAGCCCTACAGAGACACCGAACACCGGGGAGCTGTTTTTT.

The gene calls are TRBV7-8 and TRBJ1-4; no firm D call. Per the germline V gene, CDR1 is SGHVS and CDR2 is FQNEAQ. This CDR3 has 13 amino acids. The ends were cut back, 0 bases at V and 8 bases at J, with 7 bases in the middle. This CDR3 is CASSLAEQEKLFF. The CDR3 nucleotides read TGTGCCAGCAGCTTAGCGGAACAAGAAAAACTGTTTTTT.